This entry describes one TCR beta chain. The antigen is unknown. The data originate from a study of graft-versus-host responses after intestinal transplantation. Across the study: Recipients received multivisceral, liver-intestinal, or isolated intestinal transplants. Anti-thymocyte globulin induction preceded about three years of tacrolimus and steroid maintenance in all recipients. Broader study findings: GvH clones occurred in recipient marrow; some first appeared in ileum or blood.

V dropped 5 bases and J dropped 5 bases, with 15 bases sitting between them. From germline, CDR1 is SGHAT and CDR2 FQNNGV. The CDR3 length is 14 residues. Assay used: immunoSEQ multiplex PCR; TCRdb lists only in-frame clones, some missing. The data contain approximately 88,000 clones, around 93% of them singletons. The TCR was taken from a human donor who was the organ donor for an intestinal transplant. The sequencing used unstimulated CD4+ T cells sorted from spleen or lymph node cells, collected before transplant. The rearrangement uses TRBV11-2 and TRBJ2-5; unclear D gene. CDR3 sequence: CASSDAPQEETQYF. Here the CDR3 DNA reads TGTGCCAGCAGCGACGCTCCTCAGGAGGAGACCCAGTACTTC.